This T cell receptor beta chain was observed in a study of blood T cell repertoires in COVID-19. Across the study: The samples span acute and convalescent COVID-19 from the United States, Italy and Spain. The cDNA or gDNA used as material had been derived from T cells, B-cell-depleted T cells, or PBMCs.

Germline CDR1 is MNHEY and CDR2 is SVGAGI. V was trimmed by 4 bases and J by 7 bases, leaving 14 bases between them. The CDR3 consists of 14 residues. Sequencing was performed with immunoSEQ multiplex PCR; in TCRdb, only in-frame clones are kept and a portion is missing. Of approximately 300,000 clones listed, over 90% are singletons. Exposed study participants had met a COVID-19 case within 2 weeks before entry. The TCR originated in a woman aged 25-40 years who had been exposed to COVID-19. V and J are TRBV6-5 and TRBJ1-5, with D maybe TRBD1 (6 bases). The sequencing sample was made of PBMCs or T cells enriched from blood (not recorded which). Here the CDR3 reads CASSSLQGRQPQHF. In nucleotides, the CDR3 is TGTGCCAGCAGTTCCCTTCAGGGGCGCCAGCCCCAGCATTTT.